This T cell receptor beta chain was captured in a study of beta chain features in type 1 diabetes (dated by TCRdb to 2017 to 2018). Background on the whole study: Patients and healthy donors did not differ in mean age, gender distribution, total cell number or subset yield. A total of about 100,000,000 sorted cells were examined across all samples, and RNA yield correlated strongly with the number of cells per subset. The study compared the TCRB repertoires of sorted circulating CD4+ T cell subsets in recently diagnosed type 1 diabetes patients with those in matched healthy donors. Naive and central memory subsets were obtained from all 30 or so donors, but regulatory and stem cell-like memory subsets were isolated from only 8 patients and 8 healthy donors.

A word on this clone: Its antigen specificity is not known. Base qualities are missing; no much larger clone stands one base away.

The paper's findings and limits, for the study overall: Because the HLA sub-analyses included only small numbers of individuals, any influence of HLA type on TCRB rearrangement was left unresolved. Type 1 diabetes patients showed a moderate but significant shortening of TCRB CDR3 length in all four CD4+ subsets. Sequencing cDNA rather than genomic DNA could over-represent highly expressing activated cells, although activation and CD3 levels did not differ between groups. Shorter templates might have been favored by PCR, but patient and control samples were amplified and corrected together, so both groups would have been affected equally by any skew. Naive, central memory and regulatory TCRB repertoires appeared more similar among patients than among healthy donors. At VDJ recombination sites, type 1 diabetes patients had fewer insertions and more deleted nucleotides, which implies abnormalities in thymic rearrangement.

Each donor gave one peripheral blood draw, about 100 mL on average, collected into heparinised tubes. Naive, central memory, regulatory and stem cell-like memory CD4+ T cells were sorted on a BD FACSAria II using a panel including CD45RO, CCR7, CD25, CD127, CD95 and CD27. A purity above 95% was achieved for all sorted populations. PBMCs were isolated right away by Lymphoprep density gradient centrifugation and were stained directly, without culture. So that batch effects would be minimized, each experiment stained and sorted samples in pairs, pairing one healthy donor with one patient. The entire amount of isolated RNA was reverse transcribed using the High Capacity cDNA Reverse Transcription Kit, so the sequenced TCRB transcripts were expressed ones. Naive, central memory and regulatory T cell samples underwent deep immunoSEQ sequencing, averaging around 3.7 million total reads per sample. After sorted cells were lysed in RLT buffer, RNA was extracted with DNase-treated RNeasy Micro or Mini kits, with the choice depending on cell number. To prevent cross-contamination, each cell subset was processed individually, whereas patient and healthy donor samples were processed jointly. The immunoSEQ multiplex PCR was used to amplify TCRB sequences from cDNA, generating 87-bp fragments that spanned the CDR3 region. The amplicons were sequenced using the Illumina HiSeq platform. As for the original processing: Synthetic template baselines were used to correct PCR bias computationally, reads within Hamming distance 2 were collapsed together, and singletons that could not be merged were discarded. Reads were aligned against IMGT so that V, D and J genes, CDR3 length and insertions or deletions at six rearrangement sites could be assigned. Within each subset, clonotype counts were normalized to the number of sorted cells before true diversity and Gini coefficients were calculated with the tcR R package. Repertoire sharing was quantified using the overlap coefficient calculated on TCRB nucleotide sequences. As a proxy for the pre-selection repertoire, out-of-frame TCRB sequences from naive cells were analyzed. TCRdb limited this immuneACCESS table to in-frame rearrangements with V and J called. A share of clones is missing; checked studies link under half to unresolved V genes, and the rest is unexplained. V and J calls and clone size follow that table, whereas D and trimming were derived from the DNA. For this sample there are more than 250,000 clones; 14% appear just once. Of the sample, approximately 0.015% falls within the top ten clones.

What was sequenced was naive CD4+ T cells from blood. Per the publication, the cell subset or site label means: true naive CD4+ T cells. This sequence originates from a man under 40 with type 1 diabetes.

The CDR3 here reads CATAQGGRQETQYF. The DNA sequence follows: TGCGCCACCGCCCAAGGGGGCCGGCAAGAGACCCAGTACTTC. The chain uses TRBV5-1 and TRBJ2-5; 7 bases in the junction line up with TRBD1. Here V drops 9 bases and J drops 2 bases, and the junction holds 10 bases not matched to any gene. The CDR3 goes from the cysteine to the phenylalanine over 14 residues. The entry retains the CDR3 DNA only, 42 bases that are in frame from base 1. CDR1 and CDR2, per the germline V gene, are SGHRS and YFSETQ. The full variable domain, completed from the reference TRBV5-1 and TRBJ2-5 proteins outside the CDR3, reads KAGVTQTPRYLIKTRGQQVTLSCSPISGHRSVSWYQQTPGQGLQFLFEYFSETQRNKGNFPGRFSGRQFSNSRSEMNVSTLELGDSALYLCATAQGGRQETQYFGPGTRLLVL.